This T cell receptor beta chain was identified during a study of cytomegalovirus exposure and HLA in healthy donors. Vbeta (60) and Jbeta (13) primers were used in the PCR. Libraries were prepared by immunoSEQ multiplex PCR; TCRdb keeps only in-frame clonotypes and omits some of them. The repertoire holds roughly 130,000 clones, roughly 84% seen once, with approximately 2.6% in the top ten. General study results and limits: The classifier reportedly diagnosed cytomegalovirus status with high sensitivity and specificity. The study listed under 200 cytomegalovirus-associated TCR beta chains. According to an earlier analysis, most TCR beta V segments yielded productive rearrangements about 90% or about 30% of the time. The only immune exposure information that was available was CMV serostatus.

CDR1 and CDR2 from the germline V gene are SGHTA and FQGNSA. This CDR3 is 17 amino acids long. Trimming cost V 5 bases and J 1 base, with 18 bases left between them. About this clone itself: What it binds is not known.

Source material: PBMCs. The chain couples TRBV7-2 to TRBJ2-1; D may be TRBD2 (7 bases). This TCR was sampled from a man aged 45-65 years in good health and CMV-seronegative. The DNA for the CDR3 is TGTGCCAGCAGCCAAGGCCCGCGGGGGCTGTCCTACAATGAGCAGTTCTTC. This gives the protein CASSQGPRGLSYNEQFF.